The source of this TCR beta chain is a study of lymphopenia after photon versus proton radiotherapy. Note on this clone: Its specificity is unknown.

Only in-frame clones appear in the TCRdb table, and some are missing; sequencing was by immunoSEQ multiplex PCR. The table records some 70,000 clones, more than 75% of them present only once. This CDR3 has 16 amino acids. Germline CDR1 MNHEY, CDR2 SMNVEV (reference sequence). The V and J ends lost 2 bases and 7 bases, in that order; junction bases with no gene match: 10. Findings of the study overall: A bigger post-nadir fall in TCR diversity correlated inversely with survival time in deceased patients. Proton therapy kept repertoires fairly stable, unlike photons, which gained effector/memory cells. After lymphocyte nadir, photon-treated repertoires showed oligoclonal expansion, especially CD8+ Temra.

The sequence derives from a man older than 75 with esophageal cancer. The material sequenced was peripheral blood, taken from a patient treated with proton-based radiotherapy. The chain is built from TRBV27 and TRBJ2-1, with 8 bases matching TRBD2. CDR3 sequence: CASSLASGSTGNEQFF. The DNA for the CDR3 is TGTGCCAGCAGTTTAGCAAGCGGGAGTACGGGGAATGAGCAGTTCTTC.